Shown below are 2 T cell receptor beta chains from a single sample sequenced in a study of radiotherapy plus CTLA-4 blockade in lung cancer. Repertoires were generated with immunoSEQ multiplex PCR, while TCRdb's copy carries only in-frame clones and drops some. The sample includes over 95,000 clones, 65% to 85% of them seen just once. The source was peripheral blood, collected from a patient treated with radiotherapy plus ipilimumab. The receptors stem from a human donor with non-small cell lung cancer who had a partial response to radiotherapy plus ipilimumab. Some clones in this sample may be carry-over from other donors' samples.

The chain joins TRBV11-3 to TRBJ2-3; TRBD1 agrees at 8 bases. After removal of 5 bases from V and 1 base from J, the junction contained 8 bases not matched to a gene. Germline V gene lookup returns CDR1 SGHNT and CDR2 YENEEA. The CDR3 loop spans 16 amino acids. CDR3 protein: CASSPGTGTRTDTQYF. As DNA, the CDR3 is TGTGCCAGCAGCCCCGGGACAGGTACCCGCACAGATACGCAGTATTTT.

V gene TRBV7-9 combines with J gene TRBJ2-3; tentative D call: TRBD1 (6 bases). This CDR3 comprises 16 residues. Germline V CDR1 and CDR2: SEHNR, FQNEAQ (reference sequence). V lost 5 bases, J lost 2 bases, and 17 bases lay in between. CDR3 in amino acids: CASSPPRGTITDTQYF. CDR3 DNA: TGTGCCAGCAGCCCCCCTAGGGGGACCATCACAGATACGCAGTATTTT. Full variable domain (rest looked up from reference TRBV7-9 and TRBJ2-3): DTGVSQNPRHKITKRGQNVTFRCDPISEHNRLYWYRQTLGQGPEFLTYFQNEAQLEKSRLLSDRFSAERPKGSFSTLEIQRTEQGDSAMYLCASSPPRGTITDTQYFGPGTRLTVL.